This T cell receptor (beta chain) was profiled in a study of tumor-infiltrating lymphocytes in primary liver carcinoma. Study context: Each participant had primary liver carcinoma, and surgical resection was the treatment. Study outcomes and limitations: Tumor region pairs shared more overlap than did tumor-adjacent and tumor-blood pairs. Tumor top-250-clone fractions significantly exceeded those of blood (p = 0.039).

The CDR3 consists of 16 residues. CDR1 and CDR2 from the germline V gene are SGHNT and YYREEE (reference sequence). Remarks on this clonotype: Antigen: not known. The junction does not match germline at one end; this may be a read error.

RNA isolated from unsorted whole blood supplied the blood RNA, with germline DNA also extracted. cDNA specific to TCR beta was made from 500 ng of total RNA, with a constant-region primer employed for priming. Slightly modified ARM-PCR served as the procedure for the TCR beta libraries. These libraries came from three rounds of nested multiplex PCR. The opening two PCR rounds, about 11 cycles each, paired TRBV1-TRBV30 forward primers with a C-beta reverse primer. TCRdb fed the multiplex PCR reads into MiXCR, producing one record per CDR3 protein. The table lists fewer than 350,000 distinct CDR3 sequences, about 62% of them singletons.

The origin of this receptor is a man between 35 and 55 years old with primary liver carcinoma and hepatitis B virus infection. The material sequenced was peripheral blood. This sequence joins TRBV5-4 and TRBJ1-1, with 9 bases lining up with TRBD1. The CDR3 bases are TGTGCCGGCAGCTTGGCCGTTACAGGGGGCAGGACTGAAGCTTTCTTT. The encoded protein is CAGSLAVTGGRTEAFF.